The 25 T cell receptor beta chains reported below all come from one sample, sequenced in a study of blood T cell repertoires in COVID-19. The data were produced by immunoSEQ multiplex PCR, yet TCRdb's version contains in-frame clones alone and is incomplete. The sample contains fewer than 250,000 clones, about 88% of which appear only once. The sequencing input was peripheral blood. Receptors originate from a woman aged 35 to 49 who had recovered from COVID-19.

This clone was detected a few times. V gene TRBV19 combines with J gene TRBJ2-1; the match to TRBD2 covers 11 bases. Per the germline V gene, CDR1 is LNHDA and CDR2 is SQIVND (reference sequence). The CDR3 extends over 16 amino acids. V shed 3 bases, J shed 9 bases, and the junction held 10 bases outside the gene matches. DNA of the CDR3: TGTGCCAGTAGTATCGGGACTAGCGGCTTGAGGGCTGAGCAGTTCTTC. As protein: CASSIGTSGLRAEQFF. The variable domain in full, completed from reference TRBV19 and TRBJ2-1, reads DGGITQSPKYLFRKEGQNVTLSCEQNLNHDAMYWYRQDPGQGLRLIYYSQIVNDFQKGDIAEGYSVSREKKESFPLTVTSAQKNPTAFYLCASSIGTSGLRAEQFFGPGTRLTVL.

The chain recombines TRBV14 with TRBJ2-5, with D perhaps matching TRBD2 (7 bases). V gave up 3 bases and J gave up 4 bases, with 21 bases separating them. Germline V gene sequence: CDR1 SGHDN, CDR2 FVKESK. This CDR3 region has 17 residues. The CDR3 loop is CASSHTRGGPVGETQYF. DNA of the CDR3: TGTGCCAGCAGCCATACAAGGGGGGGGCCGGTTGGAGAGACCCAGTACTTC.

The rearrangement uses TRBV7-6 and TRBJ2-1; 9 nucleotides match TRBD1. This CDR3 is 16 amino acids long. Trimming at V came to 5 bases and at J to 7 bases, leaving 12 bases not matched to a gene. Germline V gene lookup returns CDR1 SGHVS and CDR2 FNYEAQ. CDR3 residues: CASSLSGTGILNEQFF. CDR3 sequence (DNA): TGTGCCAGCAGCCTTTCCGGGACAGGGATTTTGAATGAGCAGTTCTTC.

The V and J genes are TRBV19 and TRBJ1-5, with D unclear. Germline V CDR1 and CDR2: LNHDA, SQIVND (reference sequence). Trimming took off 7 bases at V and 4 bases at J, with 23 bases between the two ends. This CDR3 is built from 17 residues. The CDR3 sequence: CASMRDEGSSWNQPQHF. CDR3 bases: TGTGCCAGTATGAGGGATGAGGGTTCATCATGGAATCAGCCCCAGCATTTT.

This sequence joins TRBV7-8 and TRBJ1-1; the match to TRBD1 covers 8 bases. The CDR3 is made up of 15 amino acids. From germline, CDR1 is SGHVS and CDR2 FQNEAQ. After removal of 0 bases from V and 10 bases from J, the junction contained 10 bases not matched to a gene. The CDR3 reads CASSLAFQGAGIAFF. The CDR3 DNA reads TGTGCCAGCAGCTTAGCGTTCCAGGGGGCAGGGATAGCTTTCTTT.

The chain carries TRBV9 and TRBJ2-3; D is perhaps TRBD2 (5 bases). Germline V gene lookup returns CDR1 SGDLS and CDR2 YYNGEE. This CDR3 region has 14 residues. Trimming removed 0 bases from V and 0 bases from J, with 5 bases in between. In DNA, the CDR3 is TGTGCCAGCAGCGTAGAGCGGAGCACAGATACGCAGTATTTT. Its translation is CASSVERSTDTQYF.

This chain uses TRBV5-1 with TRBJ2-3; D is ambiguous. Germline V CDR1 and CDR2: SGHRS, YFSETQ. Trimming took 3 bases from V and 5 from J, leaving 16 bases between them. The CDR3 is 15 amino acids. The CDR3 sequence is CASSSLSSELDTQYF. CDR3 in DNA: TGCGCCAGCAGCTCACTATCTAGTGAGCTAGATACGCAGTATTTT.

This clone was seen a single time. The chain carries TRBV28 and TRBJ2-1; the match to TRBD2 covers 12 bases. The CDR3 consists of 15 residues. Looked up from germline, CDR1 is MDHEN and CDR2 is SYDVKM. With V trimmed by 6 bases and J by 14 bases, 14 bases remained unmatched. CDR3 nucleotides: TGTGCCAGCAGCCGGCCGACTAGCGGGAGTCTCTTAGAGTTCTTC. Its protein is CASSRPTSGSLLEFF.

This clone has just one count. The V call is TRBV6-2 or TRBV6-3, the J call TRBJ1-5, with 9 bases aligning to TRBD1. CDR1 is MNHEY, CDR2 SVGEGT, per germline. The CDR3 totals 15 residues. The junction had 6 bases not matched to a gene; V was cut back by 5 bases and J by 4 bases. This chain's CDR3 is CASSDNRGPNQPQHF. The CDR3 DNA follows: TGTGCCAGCAGTGACAACAGGGGGCCGAATCAGCCCCAGCATTTT.

This CDR3 reads CASSRGREAYEQYF. In DNA, the CDR3 is TGTGCCAGCAGCCGGGGCAGGGAGGCGTACGAGCAGTACTTC. The rearrangement links TRBV6-5 to TRBJ2-7, with a weak D call TRBD2 (6 bases). V was pared by 6 bases and J by 4 bases, with 16 bases between. Germline CDR1 reads MNHEY; CDR2 reads SVGAGI. The CDR3 sequence is 14 residues long.

The V call is TRBV11-2, the J call TRBJ2-5, with D possibly matching TRBD2 (5 bases). The V end was cut by 5 bases, the J end by 2 bases, with 12 bases between. There are 14 residues in the CDR3. Per germline, CDR1 SGHAT and CDR2 FQNNGV. The CDR3 protein is CASSPARVQETQYF. The CDR3 DNA follows: TGTGCCAGCAGCCCCGCGCGGGTACAAGAGACCCAGTACTTC.

V gene TRBV14 combines with J gene TRBJ2-7; TRBD1 matches 8 bases. The CDR3 is made up of 15 amino acids. Germline V lookup: CDR1 SGHDN, CDR2 FVKESK. Trimming cost V 6 bases and J 7 bases; bases outside gene matches: 14. The CDR3 protein is CASSLSGTGPSEQYF. CDR3 bases: TGTGCCAGCAGTCTATCCGGGACAGGTCCTAGTGAGCAGTACTTC.

This clone has a handful of counts. This chain joins TRBV29-1 and TRBJ2-7, with a tentative D call TRBD2 (5 bases). V was trimmed by 1 base and J by 0 bases, leaving 10 bases between them. This CDR3 spans 14 amino acids. Germline values: CDR1 SQVTM, CDR2 ANQGSEA. CDR3 nucleotide sequence: TGCAGCGTTGAAGGAGGGCAGCACTCCTACGAGCAGTACTTC. Protein product: CSVEGGQHSYEQYF.

The gene calls are TRBV11-3 and TRBJ1-1; 7 nucleotides line up with TRBD1. V shed 0 bases, J shed 0 bases, and the junction held 4 bases outside the gene matches. Looked up from germline, CDR1 is SGHNT and CDR2 is YENEEA. This CDR3 is 16 amino acids long. CDR3 residues: CASSLDRGEMNTEAFF. CDR3 nucleotide sequence: TGTGCCAGCAGCTTAGACAGGGGGGAGATGAACACTGAAGCTTTCTTT.

The chain joins TRBV27 to TRBJ1-1; D is undetermined. With 3 bases removed from V and 4 bases from J, the gap between germline ends came to 9 bases. Per the germline V gene, CDR1 is MNHEY and CDR2 is SMNVEV (reference sequence). This CDR3 is 13 amino acids long. The CDR3 is CASSLLKATEAFF. The CDR3 DNA is TGTGCCAGCAGTTTGTTAAAAGCCACTGAAGCTTTCTTT.

V and J are TRBV6-6 and TRBJ2-1; 8 nucleotides agree with TRBD1. The CDR3 contains 15 residues. Germline assignment: CDR1 MNHNY and CDR2 SVGAGI (reference sequence). V shed 5 bases and J 7 bases; nucleotides not matched to a gene: 10. CDR3 region: CASSRQGSNSNEQFF. The CDR3 DNA follows: TGTGCCAGCAGTCGACAGGGGTCGAATTCGAATGAGCAGTTCTTC.

In this sample, this clone turned up a few times. The chain combines TRBV12-3 or TRBV12-4 with TRBJ1-2; D ambiguous. V was pared by 4 bases and J by 1 base, with 7 bases between. CDR3 size: 13 residues. The CDR3 is CASSSSFNYGYTF. CDR3 sequence (DNA): TGTGCCAGCAGTTCCTCCTTTAACTATGGCTACACCTTC.

V usage is TRBV7-9 and J usage is TRBJ1-4; TRBD1 is a possible D gene (5 bases). Deletions cut 5 bases from V and 0 bases from J, with 16 bases between. The germline gives CDR1 SEHNR, CDR2 FQNEAQ (reference sequence). The CDR3 runs 17 residues. The chain's CDR3 is CASSPGTVLSTNEKLFF. CDR3 in DNA: TGTGCCAGCAGCCCGGGGACTGTTTTATCAACTAATGAAAAACTGTTTTTT.

CDR3 in DNA: TGTGCCAGCAGCCCCCCTGGGGCAAATGAAAAACTGTTTTTT. Translation gives CASSPPGANEKLFF. This chain connects TRBV7-8 to TRBJ1-4; a possible D gene is TRBD1 (5 bases). Trimming left V 5 bases short and J 5 bases short, with 12 bases between. CDR3 length: 14 amino acids. Germline CDR1 SGHVS, CDR2 FQNEAQ.

The count of this clone is one. The chain has TRBV30 and TRBJ1-5, with a possible D match to TRBD1 (6 bases). The CDR3 is 15 residues long. The ends were cut back, 2 bases at V and 2 bases at J, with 13 bases in the middle. The germline CDR1 and CDR2 sequences are GTSNPN and SVGIG (reference sequence). The CDR3 reads CAWSLGAHRNQPQHF. The CDR3 nucleotides are TGTGCCTGGAGTTTGGGGGCCCATCGCAATCAGCCCCAGCATTTT.

In DNA form, the CDR3 reads TGTGCCAGGAGGACAGGGTATAATTCACCCCTCCACTTT. Its protein is CARRTGYNSPLHF. V is TRBV2 and J is TRBJ1-6; 8 nucleotides align to TRBD1. The V and J ends lost 9 bases and 4 bases, in that order; junction bases with no gene match: 2. CDR3 length: 13 residues. CDR1 is SNHLY, CDR2 FYNNEI, per germline.

J is TRBJ2-7 and V is TRBV12-5; D is possibly TRBD2 (5 bases). Trimming stripped 3 bases from V and 1 base from J, with 19 bases between. CDR3 size: 17 residues. Germline loops: CDR1 LGHNT, CDR2 FRNRAP. The CDR3 DNA reads TGTGCTAGTGGTTTTCTTTTGGGGAGCGTCGGATCCTACGAGCAGTACTTC. As protein: CASGFLLGSVGSYEQYF.

This rearrangement joins TRBV9 to TRBJ2-1; 11 nucleotides align to TRBD2. V trimming: 0 bases; J trimming: 8 bases; junction bases outside the gene matches: 10. The CDR3 runs 17 residues. Germline V CDR1 and CDR2: SGDLS, YYNGEE. The DNA of the CDR3 is TGTGCCAGCAGCGTAGAAGGTAGCGGGAGGGCCGTAGATGAGCAGTTCTTC. Residues: CASSVEGSGRAVDEQFF. Variable domain in full (rest from reference TRBV9 and TRBJ2-1): DSGVTQTPKHLITATGQRVTLRCSPRSGDLSVYWYQQSLDQGLQFLIQYYNGEERAKGNILERFSAQQFPDLHSELNLSSLELGDSALYFCASSVEGSGRAVDEQFFGPGTRLTVL.

The rearrangement links TRBV4-2 to TRBJ1-6; a weak D match, TRBD1 (6 bases). The V gene lost 5 bases and the J gene lost 6 bases, with 8 bases spanning the gap. The CDR3 has 13 residues. The germline CDR1 and CDR2 sequences are LGHNA and YNFKEQ. The CDR3 here is CASSSDSNSPLHF. The CDR3 DNA reads as TGTGCCAGCAGCTCGGACAGTAATTCACCCCTCCACTTT.

The chain carries TRBV7-2 and TRBJ2-1, with a possible D match to TRBD1 (5 bases). V dropped 4 bases and J dropped 4 bases, with 14 bases sitting between them. Germline V lookup: CDR1 SGHTA, CDR2 FQGNSA. This CDR3 region has 15 residues. The chain's CDR3 is CASSSTDYRYNEQFF. The CDR3, as DNA: TGTGCCAGCAGCTCGACAGATTACCGGTACAATGAGCAGTTCTTC.